The following is a T cell receptor beta chain sequence with its context. Its cognate antigen is unknown. These data come from a study of OX40 agonist ivuxolimab in advanced cancers. Study context: An agonistic anti-OX40 (CD134) antibody, ivuxolimab, was used to treat the patients. Cohort: more than 75% men, mean age around 61, aged roughly 23 to 79. Previous treatment with anti-PD-1, anti-PD-L1 or anti-CTLA-4 therapy was allowed; about 40% had received some. Study-wide results and limits: Clonal expansion from baseline to week 6 occurred in both CD4+ and CD8+ T cells.

Between the trimmed V and J ends, which lost 2 bases and 2 bases, there was a span of 8 bases. CDR1 is GTSNPN and CDR2 is SVGIG in the germline V gene (reference sequence). The CDR3 is 13 amino acids. TCRdb's table, derived via immunoSEQ multiplex PCR, lists solely in-frame clones and lacks some. The table lists approximately 20,000 clones, roughly 77% of them singletons, with roughly 9% in the top ten. The source material was CD4+ or CD8+ T cells sorted from blood, sampled in a trial of the OX40 agonist ivuxolimab. The source is an adult with an advanced solid tumor such as melanoma, head and neck, liver or kidney cancer. The chain combines TRBV30 with TRBJ2-3; D unresolved. This CDR3 is CAWSSWLTDTQYF. The DNA for the CDR3 is TGTGCCTGGAGTTCCTGGCTCACAGATACGCAGTATTTT.